The 9 T cell receptor beta chains below were found in one sample sequenced in a study of blood T cell repertoires in COVID-19. Libraries were prepared by immunoSEQ multiplex PCR; TCRdb keeps only in-frame clonotypes and omits some of them. The table records about 380,000 clones, approximately 90% of them present only once. The sample was PBMCs or T cells enriched from blood (not recorded which). Every receptor here comes from a woman under 30 who had recovered from COVID-19.

J is TRBJ1-1 and V is TRBV7-3; D unresolved. The V gene's germline CDR1 is SGHTA and CDR2 FQGTGA. The CDR3 runs to 15 residues. V gave up 5 bases and J gave up 1 base, with 14 bases separating them. CDR3 loop: CASSGAEIWNTEAFF. The CDR3 DNA reads TGTGCCAGCAGCGGCGCGGAGATTTGGAACACTGAAGCTTTCTTT.

The chain is built from TRBV5-4 and TRBJ1-4, with D possibly matching TRBD1 (6 bases). V dropped 0 bases and J dropped 7 bases, with 10 bases sitting between them. This CDR3 is 14 amino acids long. Germline assignment: CDR1 SGHNT and CDR2 YYREEE (reference sequence). CDR3 DNA: TGTGCCAGCAGCTTGGGGGGGCGCGGTGAAAAACTGTTTTTT. Translated: CASSLGGRGEKLFF.

V and J are TRBV5-1 and TRBJ2-3; no clear D. There are 14 residues in the CDR3. V was cut by 0 bases and J by 4 bases, with 9 bases left in between. Germline V gene sequence: CDR1 SGHRS, CDR2 YFSETQ. The CDR3 region is CASSLERFPDTQYF. CDR3 sequence (DNA): TGCGCCAGCAGCTTGGAACGGTTCCCAGATACGCAGTATTTT.

The CDR3 DNA follows: TGTGCCAGCAGCCAAGAAGCGCAGTTGAACACTGAAGCTTTCTTT. Translating it yields CASSQEAQLNTEAFF. The V call is TRBV4-2, the J call TRBJ1-1, with unresolved D. The germline V and J ends were trimmed by 0 bases and 0 bases, with 8 bases remaining between them. Germline V lookup: CDR1 LGHNA, CDR2 YNFKEQ. The CDR3 consists of 15 residues.

This clone was observed once. The J gene is TRBJ1-5, the V gene TRBV7-9; 10 nucleotides agree with TRBD1. The J segment lost 4 bases and the V segment lost 5 bases, leaving 5 bases of the junction unmatched. The CDR3 has 15 residues. The germline gives CDR1 SEHNR, CDR2 FQNEAQ (reference sequence). CDR3 region: CASSLEGQGNQPQHF. The CDR3, as DNA: TGTGCCAGCAGCCTAGAGGGACAGGGGAATCAGCCCCAGCATTTT.

In this sample, this clone turned up once. This chain joins TRBV27 and TRBJ2-1, with TRBD2 matching over 11 bases. The length of the CDR3 is 16 residues. The germline CDR1 and CDR2 sequences are MNHEY and SMNVEV (reference sequence). J was trimmed by 8 bases and V by 8 bases; bases with no gene match: 14. The CDR3 sequence is CASYLIAGGPEHEQFF. DNA for the CDR3: TGTGCCAGCTATCTCATAGCGGGGGGGCCGGAACATGAGCAGTTCTTC.

V usage is TRBV7-2 and J usage is TRBJ1-6, with D perhaps TRBD1 (5 bases). V dropped 6 bases and J dropped 7 bases, with 13 bases sitting between them. In germline, CDR1 is SGHTA, CDR2 FQGNSA. The length of the CDR3 is 14 residues. The CDR3 DNA reads TGTGCCAGCAGGGGGGGGGACTGGAATTCACCCCTCCACTTT. Translating it yields CASRGGDWNSPLHF.

The V call is TRBV9, the J call TRBJ1-3; possible D gene TRBD1, 5 bases. In germline, CDR1 is SGDLS, CDR2 YYNGEE. This CDR3 contains 15 residues. The V end lost 3 bases, the J end lost 3 bases, and 13 bases lay between the germline ends. CDR3 region: CASSARQGLGNTIYF. The DNA of the CDR3 is TGTGCCAGCAGCGCTCGTCAGGGACTTGGAAACACCATATATTTT.

The rearrangement links TRBV7-3 to TRBJ1-1; a weak D match, TRBD1 (5 bases). Germline CDR1 reads SGHTA; CDR2 reads FQGTGA. The CDR3 sequence is 14 residues long. The V and J ends lost 5 bases and 0 bases respectively, with 10 bases between them. CDR3 in DNA: TGTGCCAGCAGCCAAGACAGAATGAACACTGAAGCTTTCTTT. Residues: CASSQDRMNTEAFF.